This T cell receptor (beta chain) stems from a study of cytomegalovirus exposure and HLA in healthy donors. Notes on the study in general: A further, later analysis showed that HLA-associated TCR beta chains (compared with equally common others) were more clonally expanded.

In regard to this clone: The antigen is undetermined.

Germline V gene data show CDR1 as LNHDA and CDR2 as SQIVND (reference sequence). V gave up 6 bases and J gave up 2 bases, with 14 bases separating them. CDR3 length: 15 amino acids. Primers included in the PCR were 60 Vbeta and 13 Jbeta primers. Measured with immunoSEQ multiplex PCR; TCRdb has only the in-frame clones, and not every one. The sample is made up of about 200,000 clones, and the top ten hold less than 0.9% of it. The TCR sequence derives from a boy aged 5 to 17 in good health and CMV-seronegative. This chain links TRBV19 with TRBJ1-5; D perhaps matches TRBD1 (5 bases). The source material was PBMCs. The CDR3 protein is CASSSGYMGNQPQHF. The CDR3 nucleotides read TGTGCCAGTAGCTCAGGGTACATGGGCAATCAGCCCCAGCATTTT.